The clone carrying this T cell receptor (beta chain) has at least ten counts. Its antigen is as yet unknown. These data come from a study of T cells in Graves' hyperthyroidism and ophthalmopathy. Study-level results: Also found in blood were most expanded thyroid clonotypes above 0.001. Separating ophthalmopathy from stable hyperthyroidism was achieved by a 13 V-J model. The model foresaw ophthalmopathy a median around 6.8 months prior to onset.

RNA transcripts provided the source from which TCR beta CDR3 regions were amplified. TCR CDR3 underwent first-round RT-PCR with the HTBI primer set. MiXCR was run by TCRdb on the multiplex PCR reads, yielding one entry per CDR3 protein. Here the sample spans some 250,000 distinct CDR3 sequences, approximately 14% being singletons. Lactation, pregnancy, other autoimmune disease or uncontrolled infection excluded patients. V was shortened by 7 bases and J by 8 bases, with 21 bases between the two germline ends. Germline-derived CDR1 and CDR2 are MNHEY and SMNVEV (reference sequence). The CDR3 is 15 amino acids.

Sequenced: blood. V gene TRBV27 combines with J gene TRBJ2-1; a weak D match, TRBD1 (7 bases). The sequence came from a woman aged 40-49 years with Graves' hyperthyroidism that later progressed to Graves' ophthalmopathy. The CDR3 sequence is CASTHRTGGVDEQFF. The CDR3, as DNA: TGTGCCAGCACCCACAGGACAGGAGGGGTCGATGAGCAGTTCTTC.